This entry is about one T cell receptor beta chain. Its antigen is not identified. This entry belongs to a study of T cells in Graves' hyperthyroidism and ophthalmopathy. The wider study: At initial diagnosis, before any treatment had begun, peripheral blood was obtained.

Study-level results: Within blood appeared most thyroid clonotypes that had expanded above 0.001.

Patients were excluded because of uncontrolled infection, other autoimmune disease, pregnancy or lactation. The source material, RNA transcripts, was used to amplify TCR beta CDR3 regions. Initially, a first-round RT-PCR of the TCR CDR3 employed the HTBI primer set. TCRdb independently ran MiXCR on the multiplex PCR reads; one entry per CDR3 protein. The repertoire holds fewer than 700,000 distinct CDR3 sequences, with 17% as singletons. The sequenced material came from blood. This clonotype originated in a woman aged 18-30 years with Graves' ophthalmopathy.

CDR3 in amino acids: CAISAEGTGNQPQHF. CDR3 DNA sequence: TGTGCCATCAGCGCTGAGGGGACGGGCAATCAGCCCCAGCATTTT. This chain connects TRBV10-3 to TRBJ1-5; D might be TRBD1 (5 bases). Trimming left V 6 bases short and J 2 bases short, with 14 bases between. CDR1 and CDR2 from the germline V gene are ENHRY and SYGVKD. The CDR3 runs 15 residues.